The 4 T cell receptor beta chains below come from one sample, sequenced in a study of blood T cell repertoires in COVID-19. Profiled with immunoSEQ multiplex PCR; TCRdb holds only in-frame clones, not every one. The data hold 110,000 to 150,000 clones, with 75% to 90% observed a single time. The sequencing sample was made of peripheral blood. The receptors were sampled from a human donor in a cohort sampled during active COVID-19.

The genes are TRBV19 and TRBJ2-2, with 15 positions matching TRBD2. The CDR3 is 18 amino acids. Germline CDR1 and CDR2: LNHDA and SQIVND (reference sequence). V was pared by 5 bases and J by 4 bases, with 8 bases of the junction left unmatched. The CDR3 protein is CASSLGLAGGWGTGELFF. Written as DNA, the CDR3 is TGTGCCAGTAGTTTGGGACTAGCGGGAGGATGGGGCACCGGGGAGCTGTTTTTT.

Concerning this clone itself: Other DNA sequences from this sample encode an identical CDR3 as well. CDR3 coding DNA: TGTGCCAGCTCCCGCCAGGTTCAAGAGACCCAGTACTTC. The encoded protein is CASSRQVQETQYF. V usage is TRBV18 and J usage is TRBJ2-5; D is unclear. Trimming cost V 6 bases and J 2 bases, with 10 bases left between them. CDR3 length: 13 amino acids. Per the germline V gene, CDR1 is KGHSH and CDR2 is LQKENI.

The rearrangement links TRBV4-3 to TRBJ2-3, with D possibly being TRBD2 (6 bases). Deletions cut 3 bases from V and 5 bases from J, with 9 bases between. Germline CDR1 reads LGHNA; CDR2 reads YSLEER. CDR3 length: 13 amino acids. CDR3 coding DNA: TGCGCCAGCAGCCAGGGACTCGGAGATACGCAGTATTTT. Protein sequence: CASSQGLGDTQYF.

This rearrangement joins TRBV23-1 to TRBJ1-2, with a weak D call TRBD1 (6 bases). TRBV23-1 is an ORF, and what it does is uncertain. CDR3 size: 17 residues. V was pared by 0 bases and J by 7 bases, with 21 bases between. This CDR3 reads CASSQSTWMGAGGGYTF. The CDR3 nucleotides are TGCGCCAGCAGTCAATCGACATGGATGGGGGCGGGTGGTGGCTACACCTTC.